This TCR beta chain originates from a study of preoperative IRX-2 immunotherapy in early breast cancer. Described treatment: preoperative locoregional IRX-2 cytokine immunotherapy. TCRdb keeps only in-frame clones here, not all; method: immunoSEQ multiplex PCR. Among approximately 31,000 clones listed, roughly 86% were seen once. V was clipped by 2 bases and J by 3 bases, with 10 bases between them. The germline V gene encodes CDR1 SGHDN and CDR2 FVKESK. The CDR3 sequence is 14 residues long. The sequences come from tumor tissue, collected after IRX-2 immunotherapy. The rearrangement uses TRBV14 and TRBJ1-2; D may be TRBD1 (5 bases). This sequence was found in a human donor with breast cancer. CDR3 protein: CASSQSGTYYGYTF. CDR3 nucleotide sequence: TGTGCCAGCAGCCAATCCGGGACCTACTATGGCTACACCTTC.